This note documents a single TCR beta chain sequence. Antigen unknown. With V trimmed by 4 bases and J by 9 bases, 3 bases remained unmatched. Germline-derived CDR1 and CDR2 are LGHNA and YSLEER. There are 14 residues in the CDR3. The record originates from a study of cytomegalovirus exposure and HLA in healthy donors. Study details: Earlier work reported 95 million to 130 million unique TCR beta sequences from 180 million or so T cells. General observations from the study: Fewer N-insertions than the approximately 700-donor mean were reportedly shown by an Asian-associated ancestry cluster in a later analysis. One cluster of highly shared sequence variants probably arose as a sequencing artifact. TCR beta chains numbering under 200 were designated cytomegalovirus-associated.

Primers: 60 Vbeta forward and 13 Jbeta reverse. Generated by immunoSEQ multiplex PCR, the TCRdb table keeps only in-frame clones and is missing some. This sample has some 150,000 clones, with 55% to 80% found just once. This clonotype was obtained from a woman between 40 and 55 years old in good health and CMV-seronegative. The sample taken for sequencing was PBMCs. The J gene is TRBJ1-6, the V gene TRBV4-3; 10 nucleotides align to TRBD1. CDR3 residues: CASSRDRGISPLHF. For the CDR3, the DNA is TGCGCCAGCAGCCGGGACAGGGGCATTTCACCCCTCCACTTT.